The 30 T cell receptor beta chains given below trace back to one sample, sequenced in a study of CD8 T cells in ankylosing spondylitis. From the 5' RACE reads, TCRdb called clonotypes with MiXCR, one entry per CDR3 protein. The data contain about 130,000 distinct CDR3 sequences, about 7% of them seen just once; the ten biggest clones take up over 9%. Sequenced material: blood, either unsorted or a sorted T cell fraction (not recorded which). Source of these receptors: a male donor with ankylosing spondylitis or in good health (not recorded which).

This clonotype was counted at least ten times. The chain recombines TRBV29-1 with TRBJ1-5; maybe TRBD1 (6 bases). Germline loops: CDR1 SQVTM, CDR2 ANQGSEA. V gave up 0 bases and J gave up 6 bases, with 9 bases separating them. The CDR3 runs to 13 residues. DNA for the CDR3: TGCAGCGTTGAAGAAGGGGGGGGTCAGCCCCAGCATTTT. Its protein is CSVEEGGGQPQHF.

This clonotype has at least ten counts. V gene TRBV5-1 combines with J gene TRBJ1-1; unclear D gene. Germline CDR1 is SGHRS and CDR2 is YFSETQ. The CDR3 sequence is 13 residues long. The V end was cut by 4 bases, the J end by 3 bases, with 10 bases between. In DNA form, the CDR3 reads TGCGCCAGCAGCGTTAATAGGGACACTGAAGCTTTCTTT. As protein: CASSVNRDTEAFF.

This clonotype occurred many times. The genes are TRBV29-1 and TRBJ1-4; no definite D call. Germline V gene sequence: CDR1 SQVTM, CDR2 ANQGSEA. The CDR3 extends over 14 amino acids. V gave up 2 bases and J gave up 6 bases, with 13 bases separating them. CDR3 region: CSVELTGIYEKLFF. Here the CDR3 DNA reads TGCAGCGTTGAATTAACGGGGATTTATGAAAAACTGTTTTTT.

This clonotype was picked up many times. The rearrangement links TRBV5-1 to TRBJ2-3; D remains unclear. CDR1 and CDR2 (germline): SGHRS, YFSETQ. CDR3 length equals 14 residues. The V end was cut by 6 bases, the J end by 6 bases, with 17 bases between. The CDR3 region is CASTATLVADTQYF. In DNA form, the CDR3 reads TGCGCCAGCACCGCGACCCTCGTGGCGGATACGCAGTATTTT.

At least ten counts were recorded for this clonotype. The chain employs TRBV5-1 and TRBJ1-1; 8 bases align to TRBD1. From germline, CDR1 is SGHRS and CDR2 YFSETQ. Unmatched junction bases numbered 6, after V lost 3 bases and J lost 5 bases. This CDR3 has 14 amino acids. The CDR3 DNA follows: TGCGCCAGCAGCTCGCAGGGGGCGGGTACTGAAGCTTTCTTT. This encodes CASSSQGAGTEAFF.

This clonotype was recorded many times. The chain uses TRBV29-1 and TRBJ2-7; perhaps TRBD2 as D (5 bases). CDR1 SQVTM and CDR2 ANQGSEA come from the germline V gene. This CDR3 is 14 amino acids long. With 0 bases removed from V and 0 bases from J, the gap between germline ends came to 9 bases. Written as DNA, the CDR3 is TGCAGCGTTGAAGATGGCGGGCCCTCCTACGAGCAGTACTTC. It specifies CSVEDGGPSYEQYF.

This clonotype has at least ten counts. The chain is built from TRBV7-9 and TRBJ1-2; no reliable D call. CDR1 is SEHNR, CDR2 FQNEAQ, per germline (reference sequence). Trimming removed 0 bases at V and 7 bases at J, with 6 bases between. The CDR3 is 12 residues long. The CDR3 DNA reads TGTGCCAGCAGCTTAGCTTGGGGTGGCTACACCTTC. Residues: CASSLAWGGYTF.

In this sample, this clonotype turned up many times. The chain employs TRBV7-9 and TRBJ1-5, with a weak D call TRBD1 (5 bases). The CDR3 is 15 amino acids. Germline CDR1 and CDR2: SEHNR and FQNEAQ (reference sequence). The germline V and J ends were trimmed by 5 bases and 6 bases, with 17 bases remaining between them. For the CDR3, the DNA is TGTGCCAGCAGCACTGATCCAGGAGGGGTTCAGCCCCAGCATTTT. It is translated as CASSTDPGGVQPQHF.

This clonotype was found many times. A read error may produce the germline difference seen at one junction end. The chain has TRBV7-7 and TRBJ2-1; TRBD2 aligns across 7 bases. CDR1 is SSHAT, CDR2 FNYEAQ, per germline (reference sequence). This CDR3 spans 14 amino acids. The CDR3 region is CASSLGLTYNEQFF. The DNA of the CDR3 is TGTGCTAGCAGCTTGGGACTAACCTACAATGAGCAGTTCTTC.

V usage is TRBV18 and J usage is TRBJ2-5; D possibly uses TRBD1 or TRBD2 (7 bases each). This CDR3 comprises 15 residues. In germline, CDR1 is KGHSH, CDR2 LQKENI. The V end was cut by 0 bases, the J end by 4 bases, with 12 bases between. CDR3 sequence reads: CASSPPSGGGETQYF. The CDR3 nucleotides read TGTGCCAGCTCACCACCGTCAGGGGGGGGAGAGACCCAGTACTTC.

V usage is TRBV3-1 and J usage is TRBJ2-1, with TRBD2 matching 10 bases. Per the germline V gene, CDR1 is LGHDT and CDR2 is YNNKEL (reference sequence). Trimming took 11 bases from V and 6 from J; bases not matched to a gene: 19. The CDR3 spans 17 residues. CDR3 amino acids: CASCRVVAGGVGNEQFF. The DNA for the CDR3 is TGTGCCTCCTGCCGAGTGGTAGCGGGAGGTGTTGGCAATGAGCAGTTCTTC.

This chain connects TRBV6-1 to TRBJ2-7, with D possibly being TRBD2 (5 bases). Trimming removed 2 bases from V and 0 bases from J, with 11 bases in between. The CDR3 is made up of 15 amino acids. Per the germline V gene, CDR1 is MNHNS and CDR2 is SASEGT. The DNA for the CDR3 is TGTGCCAGCAGTGAATTAGCGTTCAGCTCCTACGAGCAGTACTTC. This translates into CASSELAFSSYEQYF.

A remark on this clonotype: A junction end diverges from the germline sequence, so it may reflect a read error. The chain couples TRBV10-3 to TRBJ2-5; 11 nucleotides match TRBD1. CDR1 and CDR2 (germline): ENHRY, SYGVKD. CDR3 length: 16 amino acids. Written as DNA, the CDR3 is TGTGCCATCAGTAGCCCGGGACAGGGGGGGCAAGAGGCCCAGTACTTC. It specifies CAISSPGQGGQEAQYF.

At least ten counts were recorded for this clonotype. The chain employs TRBV7-3 and TRBJ2-1, with D perhaps matching TRBD1 or TRBD2 (5 bases each). The CDR3 sequence is 16 residues long. V lost 0 bases, J lost 6 bases, and 15 bases lay in between. CDR1 is SGHTA, CDR2 FQGTGA, per germline. The CDR3 nucleotides read TGTGCCAGCAGCTTAACCGTATCGACGGGGACCAATGAGCAGTTCTTC. This encodes CASSLTVSTGTNEQFF.

This clonotype was recorded at least ten times. The J gene is TRBJ2-2, the V gene TRBV4-3; 9 nucleotides match TRBD2. The trim removed 1 base at V and 1 base at J, leaving 4 bases unmatched. Germline values: CDR1 LGHNA, CDR2 YSLEER. This CDR3 has 17 residues. The chain's CDR3 is CASSQVVLAGNTGELFF. DNA of the CDR3: TGCGCCAGCAGCCAAGTGGTACTAGCGGGGAACACCGGGGAGCTGTTTTTT.

This clonotype was recorded at least ten times. The V and J genes are TRBV20-1 and TRBJ1-4; unclear D gene. The ends were cut back, 6 bases at V and 4 bases at J, with 15 bases in the middle. The CDR3 runs 14 residues. CDR1 is DFQATT and CDR2 is SNEGSKA in the germline V gene (reference sequence). CDR3 bases: TGCAGTGCCGCGCCGGACCGTCATAATGAAAAACTGTTTTTT. Protein product: CSAAPDRHNEKLFF.

This clonotype was detected ten times or more. This chain joins TRBV24-1 and TRBJ1-2; no reliable D call. The V and J ends lost 0 bases and 7 bases respectively, with 20 bases between them. Germline assignment: CDR1 KGHDR and CDR2 SFDVKD. The CDR3 has 17 amino acids. This chain's CDR3 is CATSDLPWAEEGGGYTF. The CDR3 nucleotides read TGTGCCACCAGTGATTTGCCTTGGGCGGAGGAAGGCGGTGGCTACACCTTC.

This clonotype was seen many times. The chain is built from TRBV3-1 and TRBJ2-3, with TRBD2 matching 12 bases. The trim removed 4 bases at V and 8 bases at J, leaving 13 bases unmatched. The CDR3 consists of 17 residues. CDR1 and CDR2 from the germline V gene are LGHDT and YNNKEL (reference sequence). CDR3 in amino acids: CASSPTPLAGGLRTQYF. The CDR3 nucleotides are TGTGCCAGCAGCCCGACTCCCCTAGCGGGGGGGCTGCGTACGCAGTATTTT.

There are many counts of this clonotype. The chain links TRBV7-9 to TRBJ1-1; TRBD1 matches at 7 bases. This CDR3 region has 15 residues. Germline CDR1 SEHNR, CDR2 FQNEAQ (reference sequence). Trimming cost V 1 base and J 3 bases; bases outside gene matches: 5. In nucleotides, the CDR3 is TGTGCCAGCAGCTTAGAGCCGGGACAGTACACTGAAGCTTTCTTT. Its translation is CASSLEPGQYTEAFF.

This clonotype has more than one count but fewer than ten. This sequence joins TRBV4-2 and TRBJ2-2, with unresolved D. Germline CDR1 is LGHNA and CDR2 is YNFKEQ. CDR3 length: 14 residues. Trimming left V 3 bases short and J 7 bases short, with 12 bases between. In DNA form, the CDR3 reads TGTGCCAGCAGCCAGGCCATCCTCGGCGGGGAGCTGTTTTTT. This translates into CASSQAILGGELFF.

In its sample, this clonotype was seen many times. The rearrangement links TRBV3-1 to TRBJ1-2; a weak D match, TRBD1 (6 bases). This CDR3 region has 16 residues. Germline CDR1 reads LGHDT; CDR2 reads YNNKEL (reference sequence). V lost 4 bases and J 0 bases, leaving 15 bases between the germline ends. This chain's CDR3 is CASSPDGQTPNYGYTF. CDR3 bases: TGTGCCAGCAGCCCGGACGGACAGACCCCTAACTATGGCTACACCTTC.

This clonotype was picked up many times. This chain uses TRBV5-1 with TRBJ2-7, with D perhaps TRBD1 (6 bases). Germline V gene data show CDR1 as SGHRS and CDR2 as YFSETQ. V lost 7 bases and J 0 bases, leaving 11 bases between the germline ends. The CDR3 covers 13 residues. The CDR3 DNA follows: TGCGCCAGCCGGACAGCGAACTCCTACGAGCAGTACTTC. Protein product: CASRTANSYEQYF. The whole variable domain, filled in from reference TRBV5-1 and TRBJ2-7, reads KAGVTQTPRYLIKTRGQQVTLSCSPISGHRSVSWYQQTPGQGLQFLFEYFSETQRNKGNFPGRFSGRQFSNSRSEMNVSTLELGDSALYLCASRTANSYEQYFGPGTRLTVT.

There are a few counts of this clonotype. The chain couples TRBV20-1 to TRBJ2-1, with 15 positions matching TRBD2. The germline CDR1 and CDR2 sequences are DFQATT and SNEGSKA (reference sequence). The CDR3 contains 16 residues. V dropped 6 bases and J dropped 4; count of bases not matched to a gene: 7. The CDR3: CSAGLAGGPGYNEQFF. The CDR3 DNA reads TGCAGTGCAGGACTAGCGGGAGGGCCGGGGTACAATGAGCAGTTCTTC.

Ten or more counts support this clonotype. V usage is TRBV20-1 and J usage is TRBJ2-1; D remains ambiguous. CDR1 DFQATT and CDR2 SNEGSKA come from the germline V gene (reference sequence). Trimming took off 5 bases at V and 2 bases at J, with 13 bases between the two ends. The CDR3 covers 14 residues. The CDR3 here is CSAATRSPYNEQFF. The CDR3 DNA sequence: TGCAGTGCTGCGACCCGGAGCCCCTACAATGAGCAGTTCTTC.

This clonotype was seen repeatedly, ten times or more. The chain employs TRBV29-1 and TRBJ2-3; no clear D. Germline V gives CDR1 SQVTM, CDR2 ANQGSEA. The CDR3 runs 11 residues. Trimming took off 3 bases at V and 6 bases at J, with 7 bases between the two ends. The CDR3 spells CSVDRRDTQYF. Written as DNA, the CDR3 is TGCAGCGTTGATAGGCGGGATACGCAGTATTTT.

This clonotype was observed at least ten times. The rearrangement links TRBV20-1 to TRBJ2-3; possible D gene TRBD2, 6 bases. CDR1 and CDR2 (germline): DFQATT, SNEGSKA (reference sequence). The CDR3 has 13 amino acids. Trimming took off 5 bases at V and 1 base at J, with 10 bases between the two ends. The CDR3 sequence: CSAGWGGTDTQYF. The CDR3 DNA is TGCAGTGCTGGGTGGGGGGGCACAGATACGCAGTATTTT.

This clonotype was picked up many times. This chain connects TRBV29-1 to TRBJ2-5; the match to TRBD2 covers 10 bases. The germline CDR1 and CDR2 sequences are SQVTM and ANQGSEA. The CDR3 covers 12 residues. The trim removed 4 bases at V and 7 bases at J, leaving 3 bases unmatched. DNA of the CDR3: TGCAGCGTTGCTAGCGGGAGTGGGACCCAGTACTTC. Its translation: CSVASGSGTQYF.

This clonotype was picked up many times. The J gene is TRBJ2-3, the V gene TRBV20-1, with a weak D call TRBD1 (5 bases). The CDR3 is 15 residues long. Trimming cost V 3 bases and J 0 bases, with 13 bases left between them. The V gene's germline CDR1 is DFQATT and CDR2 SNEGSKA (reference sequence). The CDR3 sequence: CSASPTAFSTDTQYF. The CDR3 nucleotides are TGCAGTGCTAGCCCGACAGCGTTTAGCACAGATACGCAGTATTTT.

In this sample, this clonotype turned up many times. The chain recombines TRBV5-1 with TRBJ2-3, with TRBD2 matching 7 bases. V lost 2 bases to trimming and J lost 5 bases; unmatched junction nucleotides: 8. CDR3 length: 15 residues. Germline V gene data show CDR1 as SGHRS and CDR2 as YFSETQ. The CDR3: CASSFQRGMGDTQYF. CDR3 DNA: TGCGCCAGCAGCTTCCAGCGGGGAATGGGAGATACGCAGTATTTT.

This clonotype has a count of ten or more. The CDR3 DNA reads as TGCGCCAGCAGCGCACAGGGACTTCAGCCCCAGCATTTT. It encodes CASSAQGLQPQHF. The rearrangement joins TRBV5-1 to TRBJ1-5; weak D call: TRBD1 (6 bases). The V and J ends lost 4 bases and 6 bases respectively, with 11 bases between them. The CDR3 runs 13 residues. Germline CDR1 SGHRS, CDR2 YFSETQ.